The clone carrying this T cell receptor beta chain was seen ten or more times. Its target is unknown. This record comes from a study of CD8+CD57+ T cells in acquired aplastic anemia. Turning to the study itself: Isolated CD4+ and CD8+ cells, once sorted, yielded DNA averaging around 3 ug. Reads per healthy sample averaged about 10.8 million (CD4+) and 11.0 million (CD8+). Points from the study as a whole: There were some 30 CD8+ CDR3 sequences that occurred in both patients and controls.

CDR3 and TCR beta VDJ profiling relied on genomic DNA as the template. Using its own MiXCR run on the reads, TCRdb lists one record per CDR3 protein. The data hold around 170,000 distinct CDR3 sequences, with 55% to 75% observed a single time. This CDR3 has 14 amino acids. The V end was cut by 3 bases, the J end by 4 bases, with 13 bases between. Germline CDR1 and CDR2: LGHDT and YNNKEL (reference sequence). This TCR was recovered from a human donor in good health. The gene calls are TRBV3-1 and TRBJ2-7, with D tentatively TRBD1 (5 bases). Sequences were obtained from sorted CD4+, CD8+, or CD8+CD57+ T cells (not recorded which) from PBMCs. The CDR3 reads CASSQGLQVYEQYF. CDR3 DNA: TGTGCCAGCAGCCAGGGGCTACAAGTTTACGAGCAGTACTTC.